One sample yielded the 25 T cell receptor beta chains listed below, sequenced in a study of blood T cell repertoires in COVID-19. TCRdb's copy holds only in-frame clones and misses some; the assay was immunoSEQ multiplex PCR. The table lists 95,000 to 150,000 clones, roughly 88% of them singletons. The sequenced sample consisted of peripheral blood. These receptor sequences come from a man aged 40-50 years with acute or convalescent COVID-19.

This clone has a single count. The chain has TRBV5-8 and TRBJ1-3; TRBD1 agrees at 10 bases. In germline, CDR1 is SGHTS, CDR2 YDEGEE. CDR3 length: 17 residues. The J segment lost 0 bases and the V segment lost 3 bases, leaving 6 bases of the junction unmatched. In DNA, the CDR3 is TGTGCCAGCAGCTCCACCGGGACAGGGGCCTCTGGAAACACCATATATTTT. It specifies CASSSTGTGASGNTIYF.

The chain recombines TRBV11-2 with TRBJ1-3, with D unclear. Trimming cost V 3 bases and J 4 bases, with 4 bases left between them. Per germline, CDR1 SGHAT and CDR2 FQNNGV. The CDR3 is 12 residues long. The CDR3 protein is CASSFGGNTIYF. CDR3 nucleotides: TGTGCCAGCAGCTTCGGGGGAAACACCATATATTTT.

The chain recombines TRBV5-6 with TRBJ2-3; 9 bases align to TRBD2. Unmatched junction bases numbered 4, after V lost 4 bases and J lost 1 base. There are 15 residues in the CDR3. The germline CDR1 and CDR2 sequences are SGHDT and YYEEEE. In DNA, the CDR3 is TGTGCCAGCAGCCCAGGGACTAGCCGCACAGATACGCAGTATTTT. Translated: CASSPGTSRTDTQYF. Using reference TRBV5-6 and TRBJ2-3 for the parts outside the CDR3, the full variable domain is DAGVTQSPTHLIKTRGQQVTLRCSPKSGHDTVSWYQQALGQGPQFIFQYYEEEERQRGNFPDRFSGHQFPNYSSELNVNALLLGDSALYLCASSPGTSRTDTQYFGPGTRLTVL.

V gene TRBV9 combines with J gene TRBJ1-2, with 10 bases that match TRBD1. Trimming cost V 9 bases and J 8 bases; bases outside gene matches: 19. CDR1 SGDLS and CDR2 YYNGEE come from the germline V gene. The CDR3 is made up of 16 amino acids. CDR3 nucleotides: TGTGCCACTTCGAGGGGACAGGGGTATTTGGGAGGAGGCTACACCTTC. It codes for CATSRGQGYLGGGYTF.

This clone was picked up a small number of times. In nucleotides, the CDR3 is TGTGCCAGCAGCTTAGACGGGGGGGCGGGTCAGCCCCAGCATTTT. Protein sequence: CASSLDGGAGQPQHF. The chain joins TRBV5-5 to TRBJ1-5; maybe TRBD1 (6 bases). Germline V gene lookup returns CDR1 SGHKS and CDR2 YYEKEE (reference sequence). The CDR3 extends over 15 amino acids. V lost 2 bases and J lost 6, with 15 bases in between.

This chain uses TRBV12-3 or TRBV12-4 with TRBJ1-1, with unresolved D. V dropped 3 bases and J dropped 4 bases, with 6 bases sitting between them. This CDR3 is 12 amino acids long. CDR3 residues: CASSFRFTEAFF. CDR3 nucleotides: TGTGCCAGCAGTTTCCGGTTCACTGAAGCTTTCTTT.

The chain joins TRBV5-8 to TRBJ1-2; 7 nucleotides align to TRBD1. Per the germline V gene, CDR1 is SGHTS and CDR2 is YDEGEE. Unmatched junction bases numbered 5, after V lost 0 bases and J lost 3 bases. The CDR3 spans 15 residues. The CDR3 spells CASSLVEGADYGYTF. In nucleotides, the CDR3 is TGTGCCAGCAGCTTGGTTGAGGGGGCAGACTATGGCTACACCTTC.

V usage is TRBV6-5 and J usage is TRBJ2-5; tentative D call: TRBD2 (5 bases). The germline V gene encodes CDR1 MNHEY and CDR2 SVGAGI. The V and J ends lost 2 bases and 5 bases respectively, with 15 bases between them. The CDR3 is 15 residues long. CDR3 in DNA: TGTGCCAGCAGTTACCTTCCAGGAGGTGCGGAGACCCAGTACTTC. Its protein product is CASSYLPGGAETQYF.

This chain links TRBV7-8 with TRBJ2-1, with D possibly being TRBD2 (6 bases). The V end was cut by 9 bases, the J end by 4 bases, with 13 bases between. This CDR3 is 13 amino acids long. Germline lookup yields CDR1 SGHVS and CDR2 FQNEAQ. The CDR3 sequence is CASGGLVYNEQFF. CDR3 sequence (DNA): TGTGCCAGTGGGGGACTCGTTTACAATGAGCAGTTCTTC.

CDR3 in DNA: TGTGCCAGCAGTGAATCACAGGGGCTGACGAACACTGAAGCTTTCTTT. Its translation: CASSESQGLTNTEAFF. This chain links TRBV6-1 with TRBJ1-1; 7 nucleotides match TRBD1. J was trimmed by 1 base and V by 2 bases; bases with no gene match: 7. The CDR3 is 16 residues long. Germline-derived CDR1 and CDR2 are MNHNS and SASEGT.

This clone was observed a handful of times. The chain uses TRBV9 and TRBJ1-2; D is uncertain. The germline CDR1 and CDR2 sequences are SGDLS and YYNGEE. V was cut by 6 bases and J by 0 bases, with 9 bases left in between. The CDR3 contains 13 residues. CDR3 sequence: CASKAETNYGYTF. The CDR3 coding sequence is TGTGCCAGCAAGGCGGAAACTAACTATGGCTACACCTTC.

The chain links TRBV19 to TRBJ1-1; D might be TRBD1 (5 bases). V lost 2 bases, J lost 4 bases, and 14 bases lay in between. Germline V gene lookup returns CDR1 LNHDA and CDR2 SQIVND (reference sequence). The length of the CDR3 is 15 residues. CDR3 amino acids: CASSIRPGFGTEAFF. CDR3 nucleotides: TGTGCCAGTAGTATACGCCCAGGGTTCGGCACTGAAGCTTTCTTT.

J is TRBJ2-6 and V is TRBV3-1 (or the pseudogene TRBV3-2); D is perhaps TRBD1 (6 bases). The CDR3 is made up of 17 amino acids. Deletions cut 2 bases from V and 4 bases from J, with 15 bases between. Germline values: CDR1 LGHDT, CDR2 YNNKEL (reference sequence). CDR3 coding DNA: TGTGCCAGCAGCCAATCAATCAGGGGTGCCGGGGCCAACGTCCTGACTTTC. Its protein product is CASSQSIRGAGANVLTF.

The chain recombines TRBV3-1 (or the pseudogene TRBV3-2) with TRBJ1-5; D perhaps matches TRBD1 (5 bases). The CDR3 totals 15 residues. CDR1 and CDR2 from the germline V gene are LGHDT and YNNKEL (reference sequence). With 4 bases removed from V and 6 bases from J, the gap between germline ends came to 16 bases. The CDR3 DNA is TGTGCCAGCAGCCCCCGACGGGGGGAAAGTCAGCCCCAGCATTTT. Translating it yields CASSPRRGESQPQHF.

Worth noting for this clone: Within the sample, other DNA sequences also encode this same CDR3. The chain couples TRBV9 to TRBJ2-2; D call uncertain. V gave up 1 base and J gave up 5 bases, with 3 bases separating them. The CDR3 is 12 amino acids. Germline V lookup: CDR1 SGDLS, CDR2 YYNGEE. The CDR3 here is CASSVRTGELFF. The CDR3 nucleotides are TGTGCCAGCAGCGTACGGACCGGGGAGCTGTTTTTT. The variable domain in full, with the rest retrieved from reference TRBV9 and TRBJ2-2, is DSGVTQTPKHLITATGQRVTLRCSPRSGDLSVYWYQQSLDQGLQFLIQYYNGEERAKGNILERFSAQQFPDLHSELNLSSLELGDSALYFCASSVRTGELFFGEGSRLTVL.

The J gene is TRBJ1-2, the V gene TRBV5-5; D is unresolved. The V and J ends lost 0 bases and 1 base respectively, with 7 bases between them. CDR1 is SGHKS and CDR2 is YYEKEE in the germline V gene (reference sequence). This CDR3 has 14 amino acids. CDR3 region: CASSLVAINYGYTF. CDR3 DNA sequence: TGTGCCAGCAGCTTGGTAGCCATTAACTATGGCTACACCTTC.

The chain recombines TRBV6-5 with TRBJ2-2; D might be TRBD1 (8 bases). CDR1 and CDR2 (germline): MNHEY, SVGAGI. V lost 6 bases, J lost 15 bases, and 17 bases lay in between. This CDR3 is 12 amino acids long. The CDR3 coding sequence is TGTGCCAGCAGAAGCGGGACAGGCCCGTTGTTTTTT. It codes for CASRSGTGPLFF.

This chain uses TRBV11-3 with TRBJ2-1; 10 nucleotides match TRBD1. The CDR3 contains 14 residues. Germline V lookup: CDR1 SGHNT, CDR2 YENEEA. V was clipped by 5 bases and J by 6 bases; unmatched bases: 4. The CDR3 loop reads CASSRDRGGNEQFF. DNA for the CDR3: TGTGCCAGCAGCCGGGACAGGGGCGGCAATGAGCAGTTCTTC.

This chain connects TRBV5-4 to TRBJ2-6, with no clear D. The CDR3 runs 15 residues. The V and J ends lost 1 base and 0 bases respectively, with 5 bases between them. Germline V gene data show CDR1 as SGHNT and CDR2 as YYREEE (reference sequence). CDR3 protein: CASSLPVSGANVLTF. DNA for the CDR3: TGTGCCAGCAGCTTGCCTGTCTCTGGGGCCAACGTCCTGACTTTC.

The chain couples TRBV7-8 to TRBJ1-5, with D perhaps TRBD1 (5 bases). The germline V and J ends were trimmed by 6 bases and 6 bases, with 15 bases remaining between them. This CDR3 region has 14 residues. Germline CDR1 SGHVS, CDR2 FQNEAQ. The CDR3 is CASSLSSGGQPQHF. DNA for the CDR3: TGTGCCAGCAGTTTAAGCTCCGGGGGTCAGCCCCAGCATTTT.

The chain has TRBV6-2 or TRBV6-3 and TRBJ2-3; 16 bases align to TRBD2. Trimming at V came to 5 bases and at J to 2 bases, leaving 16 bases not matched to a gene. This CDR3 is 21 amino acids long. CDR1 and CDR2 (germline): MNHEY, SVGEGT. CDR3 residues: CASSIRNPGTSGGAITDTQYF. CDR3 DNA sequence: TGTGCCAGCAGTATACGAAATCCCGGGACTAGCGGGGGGGCCATCACAGATACGCAGTATTTT.

This CDR3 is CASSLAPGQRRTEAFF. The CDR3 DNA is TGTGCCAGCAGCTTAGCGCCGGGACAACGCCGAACTGAAGCTTTCTTT. V usage is TRBV7-8 and J usage is TRBJ1-1; D is possibly TRBD1 (6 bases). The CDR3 is 16 residues long. V lost 0 bases, J lost 5 bases, and 16 bases lay in between. Germline loops: CDR1 SGHVS, CDR2 FQNEAQ.

The chain recombines TRBV20-1 with TRBJ2-7; the D is unclear. This CDR3 contains 15 residues. V gave up 3 bases and J gave up 4 bases, with 19 bases separating them. Per germline, CDR1 DFQATT and CDR2 SNEGSKA (reference sequence). DNA of the CDR3: TGCAGTGCTAGTCTGGAGCTTTTCGAGATTTACGAGCAGTACTTC. Translating it yields CSASLELFEIYEQYF.

This clone has only one observation. The CDR3 region is CASRDPGGVKSYNEQFF. In nucleotides, the CDR3 is TGTGCCAGTAGAGACCCGGGTGGTGTTAAAAGCTACAATGAGCAGTTCTTC. The rearrangement joins TRBV19 to TRBJ2-1; D ambiguous. The CDR3 consists of 17 residues. V shed 6 bases and J shed 3 bases, with 21 bases lying between them. Germline CDR1 is LNHDA and CDR2 is SQIVND (reference sequence).

This clone was counted between two and nine times. The V and J genes are TRBV12-3 or TRBV12-4 and TRBJ1-2; D possibly corresponds to TRBD1 (5 bases). Trimming shortened V by 3 bases and J by 1 base, and 6 bases separated the two germline ends. The CDR3 contains 13 residues. The CDR3 nucleotides read TGTGCCAGCAGTTTCGACAGTAACTATGGCTACACCTTC. Translating gives CASSFDSNYGYTF.